This T cell receptor beta chain comes out of a study of T-cell memory formation after mild COVID-19. CDR3 length: 16 amino acids. Trimming stripped 1 base from V and 5 bases from J, with 17 bases between. CDR1 SEHNR and CDR2 FQNEAQ come from the germline V gene (reference sequence). From the 5' RACE reads, TCRdb called clonotypes with MiXCR, one entry per CDR3 protein. The sample records approximately 400,000 distinct CDR3 sequences, roughly 24% being singletons. The sample was PBMCs or a T cell subset sorted from them (not recorded which). The rearrangement joins TRBV7-9 to TRBJ2-5, with D unresolved. This TCR was sampled from an adult woman who had mild COVID-19 (a few samples of this study predate the infection). Cell type and time point are not known. The CDR3 here is CASSLGVNPEGETQYF. Written as DNA, the CDR3 is TGTGCCAGCAGCTTAGGAGTCAACCCAGAAGGGGAGACCCAGTACTTC.